The present T cell receptor (beta chain) was sequenced within a study of cytomegalovirus exposure and HLA in healthy donors. Background on the study: HLA-typed donors were the source of 82 million or so unique TCRs, which an early data release held. Study conclusions and caveats: Later analysis showed most CMV-associated TCR beta chains appearing HLA-restricted. An observed cluster of highly shared sequence variants was recorded as a likely sequencing artifact.

In the PCR, 60 Vbeta and 13 Jbeta primers were used. Clones were read by immunoSEQ multiplex PCR, and TCRdb kept only the in-frame ones, dropping some. The sample lists about 74,000 clones, approximately 77% seen once, with 11% in the top ten. This clone has just a few counts. The antigen is undetermined. CDR3 length: 12 residues. The ends were cut back, 7 bases at V and 0 bases at J, with 8 bases in the middle. Germline V gene data show CDR1 as SQVTM and CDR2 as ANQGSEA. This chain joins TRBV29-1 and TRBJ2-3; D is ambiguous. This receptor was taken from a woman aged 35 to 49 in good health and CMV-seropositive. The material sequenced was PBMCs. CDR3 sequence (DNA): TGCAGCGGGAGACCCAGCACAGATACGCAGTATTTT. Protein: CSGRPSTDTQYF.